This T cell receptor beta chain is drawn from a study of blood T cell repertoires in COVID-19. This table comes from immunoSEQ multiplex PCR, and its TCRdb copy is limited to in-frame clones, with some not included. The sample has around 70,000 clones, nearly 90% seen once. Sequenced input: peripheral blood. The sequence was collected from a man older than 75 with acute or convalescent COVID-19.

As DNA, the CDR3 is TGTGCCTGGAGTTTCCGGACAGGTCTCCACTCTGGGGCCAACGTCCTGACTTTC. Protein sequence: CAWSFRTGLHSGANVLTF. The chain has TRBV30 and TRBJ2-6; 7 bases map to TRBD1. J gave up 0 bases and V 2 bases, and 10 bases lay outside the gene matches. The germline gives CDR1 GTSNPN, CDR2 SVGIG (reference sequence). This CDR3 region has 18 residues.